This T cell receptor beta chain was obtained from a study of cytomegalovirus exposure and HLA in healthy donors. Study-wide background: The Caucasian-associated ancestry cluster contained roughly four fifths of the approximately 390 genotyped donors.

Trimming removed 1 base from V and 3 bases from J, with 23 bases in between. Germline values: CDR1 SGHNT, CDR2 YYREEE (reference sequence). The CDR3 has 18 residues. A multiplex PCR was run with 60 Vbeta primers and 13 Jbeta primers. In the authors' methods: A later analysis tallied some 84 million unique TCR beta chains, about 12 million of them shared. The protocol was immunoSEQ multiplex PCR, while the TCRdb copy is restricted to in-frame clones and leaves out a portion. V and J calls plus clone size are reproduced from that table; the DNA served to infer D and trimming. The sample has approximately 140,000 clones; roughly four fifths are singletons. Each of the donors was a healthy bone marrow donor.

The sequence was collected from a boy younger than 10 in good health and CMV-seronegative. The rearrangement links TRBV5-4 to TRBJ2-7, with D possibly being TRBD2 (6 bases). Sample: PBMCs. CDR3 loop: CASSLLDYGSRNLYEQYF. CDR3 in DNA: TGTGCCAGCAGCTTGCTGGACTATGGTAGTAGGAACCTCTACGAGCAGTACTTC.